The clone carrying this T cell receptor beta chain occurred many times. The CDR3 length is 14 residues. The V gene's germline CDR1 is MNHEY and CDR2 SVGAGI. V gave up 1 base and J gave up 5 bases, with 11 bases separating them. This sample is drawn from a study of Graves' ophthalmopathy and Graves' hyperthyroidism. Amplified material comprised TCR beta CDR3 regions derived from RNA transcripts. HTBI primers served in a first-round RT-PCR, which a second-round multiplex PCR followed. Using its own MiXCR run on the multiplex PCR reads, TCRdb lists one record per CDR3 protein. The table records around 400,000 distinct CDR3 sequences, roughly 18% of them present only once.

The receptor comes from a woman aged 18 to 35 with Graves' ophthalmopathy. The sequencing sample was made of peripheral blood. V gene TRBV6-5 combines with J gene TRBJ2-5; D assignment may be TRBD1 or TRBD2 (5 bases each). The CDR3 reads CASSYFGAWETQYF. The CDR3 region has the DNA TGTGCCAGCAGTTACTTCGGGGCTTGGGAGACCCAGTACTTC.